One sample yielded the 5 T cell receptor beta chains listed below, sequenced in a study of T cell repertoires in cytomegalovirus infection. Which antigens these TCRs recognize remains unknown. MiXCR, applied by TCRdb to the reads, yields one record per CDR3 protein. The table shows fewer than 900,000 distinct CDR3 sequences, with almost 30% occurring only once. Specimen: cultured CD8+ T cells from PBMCs, collected from culture after CMV antigen stimulation. These TCRs come from a human donor in good health (CMV status not recorded). Some clones in this sample may be carry-over from other donors' samples.

The chain employs TRBV6-2 or TRBV6-3 and TRBJ1-2; D gene unclear. CDR1 and CDR2 from the germline V gene are MNHEY and SVGEGT. V shed 7 bases and J shed 4 bases, with 13 bases lying between them. The CDR3 loop spans 13 amino acids. In DNA form, the CDR3 reads TGTGCCAGCACCGTAGCGAGTGGCTATGGCTACACCTTC. Protein: CASTVASGYGYTF.

This chain uses TRBV15 with TRBJ2-2, with D uncertain. CDR3 length equals 14 residues. V shed 0 bases and J shed 4 bases, with 6 bases lying between them. Germline V gene lookup returns CDR1 LNHNV and CDR2 YYDKDF (reference sequence). CDR3 sequence (DNA): TGTGCCACCAGCAGAGATCCCCGCACCGGGGAGCTGTTTTTT. Encoded protein: CATSRDPRTGELFF.

This clonotype was counted only a few times. This sequence joins TRBV7-2 and TRBJ2-7; D not resolved. The CDR3 spans 14 residues. Per the germline V gene, CDR1 is SGHTA and CDR2 is FQGNSA. Trimming took 0 bases from V and 1 from J, leaving 7 bases between them. CDR3 DNA: TGTGCCAGCAGCTTAGCGTCCCCTTCCTACGAGCAGTACTTC. Its protein is CASSLASPSYEQYF. Together with reference TRBV7-2 and TRBJ2-7, the CDR3 gives the full variable domain: GAGVSQSPSNKVTEKGKDVELRCDPISGHTALYWYRQSLGQGLEFLIYFQGNSAPDKSGLPSDRFSAERTGGSVSTLTIQRTQQEDSAVYLCASSLASPSYEQYFGPGTRLTVT.

The chain has TRBV20-1 and TRBJ2-5; D is possibly TRBD1 or TRBD2 (5 bases each). Trimming left V 2 bases short and J 4 bases short, with 17 bases between. Germline assignment: CDR1 DFQATT and CDR2 SNEGSKA (reference sequence). This CDR3 spans 15 amino acids. As DNA, the CDR3 is TGCAGTGCTAGACCTGGGGGAGCGTCCCTAGAGACCCAGTACTTC. This sequence encodes CSARPGGASLETQYF.

The chain joins TRBV29-1 to TRBJ2-1; 8 bases are a match to TRBD2. V gave up 4 bases and J gave up 2 bases; unmatched junction bases: 7. The CDR3 is 15 amino acids. Germline CDR1 reads SQVTM; CDR2 reads ANQGSEA. The CDR3 DNA is TGCAGCGTTGCCGGGGGGGCTGTTACCTACAATGAGCAGTTCTTC. Amino acids: CSVAGGAVTYNEQFF.